Listed below are T cell receptor beta chains from one sample, sequenced in a study of CD8+ T cells in alopecia areata. Profiled with immunoSEQ multiplex PCR; TCRdb holds only in-frame clones, not every one. The sample yields some 130,000 clones, almost 50% seen once. Source: CD8+ T cells sorted from blood, taken at week 0. Receptors originate from a human donor with alopecia areata. Each CDR3 is given with its conserved first and last residue. The D gene is left open where the match is weak. Some rows mark clone size as missing; the rest say once, few, many or name a class of expanded clone.

J gene | clone size | V gene | D gene | CDR3 protein | CDR3 DNA
TRBJ2-7 | once | TRBV7-9 | - | CASSLDYYEQYF | TGTGCCAGCAGCTTAGACTACTACGAGCAGTACTTC
TRBJ2-7 | - | TRBV23-1 | - | CASNRRSSYEQYF | TGCGCCAGCAACCGACGGAGCTCCTACGAGCAGTACTTC
TRBJ1-1 | - | TRBV19 | - | CASSISYGKNTEAFF | TGTGCCAGTAGTATTTCCTACGGCAAGAACACTGAAGCTTTCTTT
TRBJ2-3 | - | TRBV10-3 | - | CAIGGPTTDTQYF | TGTGCCATCGGCGGACCAACCACAGATACGCAGTATTTT
TRBJ2-1 | - | TRBV27 | - | CASSHRPNEQFF | TGTGCCAGCAGTCATAGGCCCAATGAGCAGTTCTTC
TRBJ1-5 | - | TRBV27 | - | CASSLQGITNQPQHF | TGTGCCAGCAGTCTCCAGGGAATTACCAATCAGCCCCAGCATTTT
TRBJ2-1 | - | TRBV27 | - | CASSSIHEQFF | TGTGCCAGCAGTTCTATCCATGAGCAGTTCTTC
TRBJ2-3 | - | TRBV5-1 | - | CASSLLGRPGGADTQYF | TGCGCCAGCAGCCTCCTTGGGAGGCCGGGCGGTGCAGATACGCAGTATTTT
TRBJ2-3 | few | TRBV4-1 | - | CASSPPYGGIDTQYF | TGCGCCAGCAGCCCTCCGTATGGGGGGATCGATACGCAGTATTTT
TRBJ2-3 | - | TRBV15 | TRBD1 | CATSREGQYTQYF | TGTGCCACCAGCAGAGAGGGACAGTATACGCAGTATTTT
TRBJ2-2 | - | TRBV10-3 | - | CAISERGKEELFF | TGTGCCATCAGTGAGCGAGGGAAAGAGGAGCTGTTTTTT
TRBJ1-5 | - | TRBV7-2 | - | CASSSSGAGDQPQHF | TGTGCCAGCAGCTCATCCGGGGCCGGCGATCAGCCCCAGCATTTT
TRBJ2-1 | few | TRBV27 | TRBD2 | CASSYILAGGGNEQFF | TGTGCCAGCAGTTATATACTAGCGGGGGGCGGAAATGAGCAGTTCTTC
TRBJ2-3 | few | TRBV5-1 | - | CASSGAGSKLTDTQYF | TGCGCCAGCAGCGGAGCGGGCTCCAAATTGACAGATACGCAGTATTTT
TRBJ2-5 | - | TRBV5-4 | - | CASSLSGIPHETQYF | TGTGCCAGCAGCTTGTCAGGGATTCCGCATGAGACCCAGTACTTC
TRBJ2-5 | - | TRBV7-3 | - | CASSQVGDSGEETQYF | TGTGCCAGCAGCCAAGTGGGGGACAGCGGGGAAGAGACCCAGTACTTC
TRBJ2-1 | - | TRBV7-2 | TRBD2 | CASSFRLAGGYYNEQFF | TGTGCCAGCAGCTTCCGACTAGCGGGGGGGTACTACAATGAGCAGTTCTTC
TRBJ2-7 | few | TRBV27 | TRBD1 | CASSLTGVYEQYF | TGTGCCAGCAGTTTAACAGGGGTCTACGAGCAGTACTTC
TRBJ2-5 | - | TRBV29-1 | - | CSVEDRWVQETQYF | TGCAGCGTTGAAGATCGATGGGTCCAAGAGACCCAGTACTTC
TRBJ2-3 | - | TRBV25-1 | - | CASCFSGTTDTQYF | TGTGCCAGCTGCTTCTCGGGGACCACAGATACGCAGTATTTT
TRBJ2-1 | - | TRBV2 | - | CASSAGIADNNEQFF | TGTGCCAGCAGTGCGGGAATAGCGGATAACAATGAGCAGTTCTTC
TRBJ2-2 | few | TRBV7-2 | - | CASSFYSDYTGELFF | TGTGCCAGCAGCTTTTACAGCGATTACACCGGGGAGCTGTTTTTT
TRBJ1-5 | - | TRBV27 | - | CASSFLGQPQHF | TGTGCCAGCAGTTTTTTGGGTCAGCCCCAGCATTTT
TRBJ2-7 | - | TRBV7-9 | - | CASSLVAGYEQYF | TGTGCCAGCAGCTTAGTGGCAGGCTACGAGCAGTACTTC
TRBJ2-5 | - | TRBV7-8 | TRBD2 | CASSLVRLRGMMWETQYF | TGTGCCAGCAGCTTAGTTCGGTTGCGGGGGATGATGTGGGAGACCCAGTACTTC
TRBJ2-7 | - | TRBV5-1 | - | CASSLGTYEQYF | TGCGCCAGCAGCTTGGGAACCTACGAGCAGTACTTC
TRBJ1-5 | - | TRBV27 | - | CASSLLGPNQPQHF | TGTGCCAGCAGTCTCCTTGGCCCTAATCAGCCCCAGCATTTT
TRBJ2-5 | - | TRBV27 | TRBD1 | CASSYSTGGGETQYF | TGTGCCAGCAGTTACTCTACAGGGGGCGGGGAGACCCAGTACTTC
TRBJ2-7 | - | TRBV30 | TRBD1 | CAWTSGTGTTYEQYF | TGTGCCTGGACTTCAGGGACAGGGACCACCTACGAGCAGTACTTC
TRBJ2-7 | once | TRBV5-1 | TRBD1 | CASSLASGQVYEQYF | TGCGCCAGCAGCTTGGCTTCGGGACAGGTATACGAGCAGTACTTC
TRBJ1-2 | - | TRBV19 | TRBD1 | CASSNRTGDYGYTF | TGTGCCAGTAGTAACCGGACAGGAGACTATGGCTACACCTTC
TRBJ2-7 | - | TRBV29-1 | - | CSVDLGLATYEQYF | TGCAGCGTTGATTTGGGACTCGCGACCTACGAGCAGTACTTC
TRBJ1-5 | - | TRBV5-6 | - | CASEDSLGNQPQHF | TGTGCCAGCGAGGACAGCCTGGGCAATCAGCCCCAGCATTTT
TRBJ2-2 | - | TRBV27 | - | CASSFGGAGELFF | TGTGCCAGCAGTTTTGGGGGTGCCGGGGAGCTGTTTTTT
TRBJ1-5 | - | TRBV5-1 | - | CASSLTPLSNQPQHF | TGCGCCAGCAGCTTGACACCTTTGAGCAATCAGCCCCAGCATTTT
TRBJ1-5 | few | TRBV15 | - | CATSRERSYSNQPQHF | TGTGCCACCAGCAGAGAGAGAAGTTATAGCAATCAGCCCCAGCATTTT
TRBJ1-6 | - | TRBV7-9 | - | CASSSWDGFAPLHF | TGTGCCAGCAGCTCCTGGGACGGCTTCGCACCCCTCCACTTT
TRBJ2-7 | - | TRBV29-1 | - | CSVEERAYEQYF | TGCAGCGTTGAAGAGAGGGCCTACGAGCAGTACTTC
TRBJ2-5 | few | TRBV7-9 | - | CASSLVGYSNSKETQYF | TGTGCCAGCAGCTTAGTTGGGTATTCCAACTCCAAAGAGACCCAGTACTTC
TRBJ2-7 | - | TRBV18 | TRBD1 | CASQNTDRDFRYF | TGTGCCAGCCAGAATACTGACAGGGATTTTCGGTACTTC
TRBJ2-7 | - | TRBV4-2 | - | CASSQVGRSYEQYF | TGTGCCAGCAGCCAAGTAGGACGTAGCTACGAGCAGTACTTC
TRBJ1-5 | - | TRBV19 | - | CASKDSDQPQHF | TGTGCCAGTAAAGACAGCGATCAGCCCCAGCATTTT
TRBJ2-3 | many | TRBV6-4 | TRBD2 | CASSDSAGGATDTQYF | TGTGCCAGCAGTGACTCGGCGGGGGGGGCCACAGATACGCAGTATTTT
TRBJ1-5 | once | TRBV7-8 | - | CASSLKGGGRSNQPQHF | TGTGCCAGCAGCTTAAAGGGGGGGGGCCGGAGCAATCAGCCCCAGCATTTT
TRBJ2-1 | few | TRBV7-2 | - | CALTPGEVSYNEQFF | TGTGCCCTTACCCCAGGGGAAGTTTCTTACAATGAGCAGTTCTTC
TRBJ1-5 | - | TRBV4-1 | - | CASSPEGEQPQHF | TGCGCCAGCAGCCCCGAGGGGGAACAGCCCCAGCATTTT
TRBJ2-5 | - | TRBV5-6 | - | CASSLLGGIQETQYF | TGTGCCAGCAGCTTGCTTGGCGGGATCCAAGAGACCCAGTACTTC
TRBJ1-2 | - | TRBV25-1 | TRBD1 | CASSEYTGGDGYTF | TGTGCCAGCAGTGAATACACAGGGGGGGATGGCTACACCTTC
TRBJ1-1 | - | TRBV13 | TRBD1 | CASSSGQGVTEAFF | TGTGCCAGCAGCTCCGGACAGGGGGTGACTGAAGCTTTCTTT
TRBJ2-1 | once | TRBV20-1 | - | CSAFYNEQFF | TGCAGTGCCTTCTACAATGAGCAGTTCTTC
TRBJ2-1 | - | TRBV29-1 | TRBD1 | CSVEPGQKHYNEQFF | TGCAGCGTTGAACCGGGACAGAAACATTACAATGAGCAGTTCTTC